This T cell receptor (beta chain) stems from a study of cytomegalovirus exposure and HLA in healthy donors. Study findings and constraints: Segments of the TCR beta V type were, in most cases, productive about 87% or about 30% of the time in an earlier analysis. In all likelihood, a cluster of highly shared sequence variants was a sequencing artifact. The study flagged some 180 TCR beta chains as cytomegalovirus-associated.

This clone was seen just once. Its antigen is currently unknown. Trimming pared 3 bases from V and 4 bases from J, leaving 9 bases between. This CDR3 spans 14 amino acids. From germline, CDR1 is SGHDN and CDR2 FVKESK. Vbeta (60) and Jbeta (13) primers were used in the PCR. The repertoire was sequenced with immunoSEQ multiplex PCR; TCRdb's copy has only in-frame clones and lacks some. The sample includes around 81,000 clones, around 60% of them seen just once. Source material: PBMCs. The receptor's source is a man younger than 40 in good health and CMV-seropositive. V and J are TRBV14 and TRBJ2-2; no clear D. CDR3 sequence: CASSHGAFTGELFF. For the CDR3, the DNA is TGTGCCAGCAGCCACGGTGCGTTCACCGGGGAGCTGTTTTTT.